This record looks at one T cell receptor (beta chain) sequence and its context. Participants, roughly 18 to 100 years old, spanned approximately 25 US areas. Cohorts were determined from participant-reported clinical history. The sample belongs to a study of blood T cell repertoires in COVID-19. As for the study in general: T cells, B-cell-depleted T cells, or PBMCs provided the cDNA or gDNA that served as material.

Germline lookup yields CDR1 MNHEY and CDR2 SMNVEV (reference sequence). This CDR3 contains 14 residues. The V end lost 5 bases, the J end lost 0 bases, and 10 bases lay between the germline ends. Original handling: Amplification of reference gene primers provided the estimated nucleated cell counts. Only in-frame clones appear in the TCRdb table, and some are missing; sequencing was by immunoSEQ multiplex PCR. The DNA gave D and trimming, while V, J and clone size come from that table. The sample yields around 280,000 clones, 85% to 90% seen once. The TCR sequence derives from a young woman with acute COVID-19. J is TRBJ1-1 and V is TRBV27; D is perhaps TRBD1 (5 bases). The sample was PBMCs or T cells enriched from blood (not recorded which). The CDR3 here is CASSLQDMNTEAFF. The CDR3 DNA follows: TGTGCCAGCAGTCTTCAGGACATGAACACTGAAGCTTTCTTT.